These 10 T cell receptor beta chains came from one sample sequenced in a study of T-cell reconstitution after alpha-beta-depleted transplantation in children. During its preparation, the TCRbeta library received unique molecular identifiers. TCRdb reprocessed the PCR reads via MiXCR and lists one record per CDR3 protein. This sample has approximately 270,000 distinct CDR3 sequences, with more than 9% found just once. The specimen was PBMCs from the stem cell graft donor, collected from the stem cell graft. The receptors originated from a human donor who donated a stem cell graft to a child with SCID.

The V and J genes are TRBV5-1 and TRBJ2-7; TRBD2 is a possible D gene (5 bases). V was clipped by 0 bases and J by 3 bases, with 10 bases between them. This CDR3 region has 14 residues. CDR1 and CDR2 from the germline V gene are SGHRS and YFSETQ. CDR3 sequence: CASSLERTVYEQYF. CDR3 coding DNA: TGCGCCAGCAGCTTGGAGCGGACGGTCTACGAGCAGTACTTC. Looking up the rest from reference TRBV5-1 and TRBJ2-7 gives the full variable domain: KAGVTQTPRYLIKTRGQQVTLSCSPISGHRSVSWYQQTPGQGLQFLFEYFSETQRNKGNFPGRFSGRQFSNSRSEMNVSTLELGDSALYLCASSLERTVYEQYFGPGTRLTVT.

This rearrangement joins TRBV6-6 to TRBJ2-1; D gene unclear. The CDR3 totals 11 residues. CDR1 and CDR2 from the germline V gene are MNHNY and SVGAGI (reference sequence). V was cut by 7 bases and J by 8 bases, with 9 bases left in between. CDR3 nucleotides: TGTGCCAGCAAAGGCTCCGATGAGCAGTTCTTC. Encoded protein: CASKGSDEQFF.

The table lists this clonotype with a few counts. This chain connects TRBV20-1 to TRBJ2-1, with TRBD2 matching over 9 bases. This CDR3 is built from 14 residues. V dropped 4 bases and J dropped 5; count of bases not matched to a gene: 6. Germline CDR1 DFQATT, CDR2 SNEGSKA (reference sequence). The CDR3, as DNA: TGCAGTGCTAATACCGGGACTAGCAACAATGAGCAGTTCTTC. It specifies CSANTGTSNNEQFF.

The rearrangement joins TRBV5-1 to TRBJ2-5; possible D gene TRBD2, 5 bases. This CDR3 is built from 14 residues. Germline CDR1 is SGHRS and CDR2 is YFSETQ. The V end lost 2 bases, the J end lost 5 bases, and 13 bases lay between the germline ends. The CDR3: CASSLRGGSETQYF. DNA of the CDR3: TGCGCCAGCAGCTTACGGGGTGGGAGCGAGACCCAGTACTTC. Filled out from reference TRBV5-1 and TRBJ2-5, the complete variable domain reads KAGVTQTPRYLIKTRGQQVTLSCSPISGHRSVSWYQQTPGQGLQFLFEYFSETQRNKGNFPGRFSGRQFSNSRSEMNVSTLELGDSALYLCASSLRGGSETQYFGPGTRLLVL.

This clonotype has at least ten counts. The chain is built from TRBV25-1 and TRBJ2-3; TRBD2 aligns across 8 bases. The length of the CDR3 is 14 residues. CDR1 and CDR2 (germline): MGHDK, SYGVNS. The J segment lost 4 bases and the V segment lost 5 bases, leaving 5 bases of the junction unmatched. The CDR3: CASSFGRAADTQYF. Written as DNA, the CDR3 is TGTGCCAGCAGTTTCGGGAGGGCGGCAGATACGCAGTATTTT.

V is TRBV3-1 and J is TRBJ1-5; D perhaps matches TRBD1 (5 bases). V lost 3 bases and J 1 base, leaving 10 bases between the germline ends. Germline V gene data show CDR1 as LGHDT and CDR2 as YNNKEL (reference sequence). CDR3 size: 15 residues. CDR3 region: CASSQSRASNQPQHF. The CDR3 DNA reads TGTGCCAGCAGCCAGTCCAGGGCCAGCAATCAGCCCCAGCATTTT.

The chain couples TRBV7-6 to TRBJ1-1; TRBD1 might be the D (6 bases). The CDR3 has 14 residues. Trimming removed 4 bases from V and 4 bases from J, with 13 bases in between. Germline CDR1 SGHVS, CDR2 FNYEAQ. CDR3 in amino acids: CASSWDTGSTEAFF. For the CDR3, the DNA is TGTGCCAGCAGCTGGGACACGGGAAGCACTGAAGCTTTCTTT.

This clonotype was seen a single time. A much larger clone differs by one base, so this may be a read error. The chain recombines TRBV6-1 with TRBJ1-1; D gene unclear. The CDR3 is 13 residues long. Trimming took 2 bases from V and 10 from J, leaving 14 bases between them. CDR1 MNHNS and CDR2 SASEGT come from the germline V gene. CDR3 sequence reads: CASSEILIRRAFF. The CDR3 DNA is TGTGCCAGCAGTGAAATTCTTATCAGACGAGCTTTCTTT.

J is TRBJ2-3 and V is TRBV15, with no clear D. Germline loops: CDR1 LNHNV, CDR2 YYDKDF (reference sequence). This CDR3 has 17 residues. V dropped 1 base and J dropped 1 base, with 15 bases sitting between them. DNA for the CDR3: TGTGCCACCAGCAGAGGTGAAAGGGAAATAGGCACAGATACGCAGTATTTT. The encoded protein is CATSRGEREIGTDTQYF.

This clonotype was counted ten times or more. The V and J genes are TRBV2 and TRBJ2-1, with D tentatively TRBD1 or TRBD2 (6 bases each). V lost 8 bases, J lost 8 bases, and 19 bases lay in between. The CDR3 sequence is 14 residues long. Germline CDR1 is SNHLY and CDR2 is FYNNEI. This CDR3 reads CASVRGLPGDEQFF. The CDR3 nucleotides read TGTGCCAGCGTACGGGGGCTCCCCGGGGATGAGCAGTTCTTC.